This TCR beta chain emerged from a study of technical replicates of blood from several donors. V gave up 3 bases and J gave up 8 bases, with 19 bases separating them. This CDR3 spans 15 amino acids. Germline V gene data show CDR1 as MRHNA and CDR2 as SNTAGT. Libraries were prepared by immunoSEQ multiplex PCR; TCRdb keeps only in-frame clonotypes and omits some of them. This table holds under 95,000 clones, roughly 94% found once. The chain recombines TRBV6-4 with TRBJ1-2, with a weak D call TRBD1 (5 bases). The clonotype comes from a human donor in good health. The sample comprised T cells isolated from PBMCs. The CDR3 DNA follows: TGTGCCAGCAGTGAGTACAGGAATACGGTCGGGGGCTACACCTTC. Its translation is CASSEYRNTVGGYTF.